These T cell receptor beta chains were read from a single sample in a study of blood T cell dynamics during melanoma immunotherapy. Some clones are missing from TCRdb's copy, which holds only in-frame ones; the method was immunoSEQ multiplex PCR. Altogether more than 15,000 clones are present, approximately 80% being singletons, with the ten largest covering 6.5% to 8%. Sequences were derived from blood, sampled from a patient treated with checkpoint blockade. Receptors originate from a human donor with melanoma. Both conserved end residues are part of each CDR3. D genes are given only for firm matches. Clone size, where shown, is once, few, many, or a class for clones that have expanded.

>13|TRBJ2-5|TRBV4-3|once|NA
CASSQDQGETQYF
TGCGCCAGCAGCCAAGATCAGGGAGAGACCCAGTACTTC
>14|TRBJ1-1|TRBV7-2|NA|NA
CASSLLRGAGEAFF
TGTGCCAGCAGCTTACTAAGGGGCGCGGGTGAAGCTTTCTTT
>15|TRBJ2-7|TRBV5-4|NA|NA
CASSPNRGSSYEQYF
TGTGCCAGCAGCCCAAACCGGGGCAGCTCCTACGAGCAGTACTTC
>13|TRBJ1-1|TRBV6-5|NA|NA
CASSNRRNTEAFF
TGTGCCAGCAGTAACAGGCGGAACACTGAAGCTTTCTTT
>15|TRBJ1-4|TRBV9|NA|NA
CASSPEGATNEKLFF
TGTGCCAGCAGCCCCGAAGGGGCAACTAATGAAAAACTGTTTTTT
>13|TRBJ2-5|TRBV4-3|NA|TRBD1
CASSSGQRETQYF
TGCGCCAGCAGCTCGGGACAGAGAGAGACCCAGTACTTC
>16|TRBJ2-7|TRBV28|NA|TRBD2
CASSLAGLAGVYEQYF
TGTGCCAGCAGTTTAGCCGGACTAGCGGGAGTCTACGAGCAGTACTTC
>11|TRBJ2-3|TRBV29-1|NA|NA
CSVGLGDTQYF
TGCAGCGTTGGATTGGGAGATACGCAGTATTTT
>15|TRBJ2-7|TRBV5-1|NA|TRBD1
CASSTRQGASYEQYF
TGCGCCAGCAGCACTAGACAGGGGGCCTCCTACGAGCAGTACTTC
>15|TRBJ2-7|TRBV27|NA|NA
CASSSPPVGSYEQYF
TGTGCCAGCAGTTCCCCCCCGGTTGGCTCCTACGAGCAGTACTTC
>13|TRBJ1-2|TRBV7-2|few|NA
CASSLAGTAIYTF
TGTGCCAGCAGCTTAGCCGGGACGGCAATCTACACCTTC
>16|TRBJ1-2|TRBV7-2|NA|TRBD1
CASSLAVGARGLGYTF
TGTGCCAGCAGCTTAGCGGTGGGGGCCAGGGGGCTTGGCTACACCTTC
>18|TRBJ2-2|TRBV30|NA|NA
CAWSYISGTELYTGELFF
TGTGCCTGGAGTTATATCTCCGGGACCGAGCTGTACACCGGGGAGCTGTTTTTT
>15|TRBJ1-1|TRBV7-9|NA|NA
CASSPREKMNTEAFF
TGTGCCAGCAGCCCCCGGGAGAAAATGAACACTGAAGCTTTCTTT
>15|TRBJ1-6|TRBV27|NA|NA
CASSSTLGWDSPLHF
TGTGCCAGCAGTAGTACCCTAGGGTGGGATTCACCCCTCCACTTT
>17|TRBJ1-3|TRBV28|NA|TRBD1
CASSFNPGQGPGNTIYF
TGTGCCAGCAGTTTCAACCCGGGACAGGGGCCCGGAAACACCATATATTTT
>13|TRBJ2-1|TRBV6-5|NA|TRBD1
CASSRQGRNEQFF
TGTGCCAGCAGTAGACAGGGTAGGAATGAGCAGTTCTTC
>15|TRBJ2-3|TRBV6-4|once|NA
CASSDSPGVSDTQYF
TGTGCCAGCAGTGACTCGCCAGGGGTTTCGGATACGCAGTATTTT
>15|TRBJ1-3|TRBV5-1|NA|TRBD1
CASSVGTGAGNTIYF
TGCGCCAGCAGCGTGGGGACAGGGGCTGGAAACACCATATATTTT
>15|TRBJ2-2|TRBV7-9|NA|TRBD1
CASKPGTGGTGELFF
TGTGCCAGCAAGCCGGGGACAGGGGGCACCGGGGAGCTGTTTTTT
>15|TRBJ2-5|TRBV28|NA|TRBD1
CASSSQGAQGETQYF
TGTGCCAGCAGCTCACAGGGGGCCCAGGGAGAGACCCAGTACTTC
>16|TRBJ2-3|TRBV7-8|NA|TRBD2
CASSLASGRAADTQYF
TGTGCCAGCAGCTTAGCGAGCGGGAGGGCCGCTGATACGCAGTATTTT
>16|TRBJ1-5|TRBV28|NA|NA
CASSSGMGGNNQPQHF
TGTGCCAGCAGTTCAGGGATGGGGGGAAACAATCAGCCCCAGCATTTT
>11|TRBJ1-1|TRBV30|NA|NA
CAWSWATEAFF
TGTGCCTGGAGCTGGGCTACTGAAGCTTTCTTT
>14|TRBJ2-1|TRBV27|NA|NA
CASSPRDIYNEQFF
TGTGCCAGCAGTCCGCGGGACATCTACAATGAGCAGTTCTTC
>15|TRBJ2-2|TRBV10-3|NA|TRBD2
CAISTSGRLSGELFF
TGTGCCATCAGTACTAGCGGGAGGCTCTCCGGGGAGCTGTTTTTT
>14|TRBJ1-1|TRBV5-6|NA|TRBD1
CASSLQGGNTEAFF
TGTGCCAGCAGTTTACAGGGGGGTAACACTGAAGCTTTCTTT
>11|TRBJ2-7|TRBV7-2|few|NA
CASSRRYEQYF
TGTGCCAGCAGCCGTCGGTACGAGCAGTACTTC
>18|TRBJ2-4|TRBV5-6|once|NA
CASSFTFTPDLAKNIQYF
TGTGCCAGCAGCTTTACTTTCACACCAGACCTAGCCAAAAACATTCAGTACTTC
>12|TRBJ2-5|TRBV29-1|NA|TRBD2
CSVKRGQETQYF
TGCAGCGTAAAGCGGGGCCAAGAGACCCAGTACTTC
>12|TRBJ1-1|TRBV2|NA|NA
CASSVGELEAFF
TGTGCCAGCAGTGTCGGAGAACTTGAAGCTTTCTTT
>16|TRBJ1-2|TRBV4-3|once|TRBD1
CASSQGRYWTGDGYTF
TGCGCCAGCAGCCAAGGGCGGTATTGGACAGGGGATGGCTACACCTTC
>13|TRBJ1-5|TRBV7-2|NA|NA
CASSSDWNQPQHF
TGTGCCAGCAGCTCGGACTGGAATCAGCCCCAGCATTTT
>16|TRBJ2-7|TRBV11-1|NA|TRBD2
CASSLAPSGRTHEQYF
TGTGCCAGCAGCTTAGCCCCTAGCGGGAGGACCCACGAGCAGTACTTC
>15|TRBJ2-1|TRBV7-6|once|NA
CASSSGLQSYNEQFF
TGTGCCAGCAGCTCGGGACTTCAGTCCTACAATGAGCAGTTCTTC
>15|TRBJ1-1|TRBV28|NA|NA
CASSLGGYMNTEAFF
TGTGCCAGCAGTTTAGGCGGGTACATGAACACTGAAGCTTTCTTT
>14|TRBJ2-3|TRBV2|NA|TRBD1
CASGSGTGAYTQYF
TGTGCCAGCGGATCCGGGACAGGGGCGTATACGCAGTATTTT
>14|TRBJ1-4|TRBV28|once|NA
CASSAGPNREKLFF
TGTGCCAGCAGCGCCGGGCCCAATAGGGAAAAACTGTTTTTT
>15|TRBJ1-6|TRBV2|NA|NA
CASSVTSGNLSPLHF
TGTGCCAGCAGCGTTACTTCGGGAAACCTTTCACCCCTCCACTTT